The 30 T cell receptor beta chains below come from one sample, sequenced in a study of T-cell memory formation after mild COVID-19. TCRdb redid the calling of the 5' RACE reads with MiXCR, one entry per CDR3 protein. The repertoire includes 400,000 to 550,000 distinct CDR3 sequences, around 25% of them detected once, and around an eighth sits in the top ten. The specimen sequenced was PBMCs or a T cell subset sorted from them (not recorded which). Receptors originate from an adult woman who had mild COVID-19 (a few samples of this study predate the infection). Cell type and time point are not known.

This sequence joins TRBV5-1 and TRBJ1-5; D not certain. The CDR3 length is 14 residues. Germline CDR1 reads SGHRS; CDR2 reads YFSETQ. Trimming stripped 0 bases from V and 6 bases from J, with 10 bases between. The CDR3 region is CASSLGVEGQPQHF. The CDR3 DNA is TGCGCCAGCAGCTTGGGGGTAGAGGGTCAGCCCCAGCATTTT.

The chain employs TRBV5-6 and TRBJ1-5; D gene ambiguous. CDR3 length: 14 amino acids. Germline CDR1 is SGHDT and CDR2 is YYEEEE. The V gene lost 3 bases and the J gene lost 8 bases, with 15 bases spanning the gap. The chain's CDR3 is CASSSRPKEEPQHF. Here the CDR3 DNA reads TGTGCCAGCAGCTCCCGACCGAAGGAGGAGCCCCAGCATTTT. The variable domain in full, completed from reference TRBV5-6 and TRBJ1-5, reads DAGVTQSPTHLIKTRGQQVTLRCSPKSGHDTVSWYQQALGQGPQFIFQYYEEEERQRGNFPDRFSGHQFPNYSSELNVNALLLGDSALYLCASSSRPKEEPQHFGDGTRLSIL.

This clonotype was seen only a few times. The CDR3 DNA is TGTGCCAGCAGCTCAGGGGCAAGATCCGGGACAGGGGGCGGCGAGCAGTACTTC. Translated: CASSSGARSGTGGGEQYF. The chain carries TRBV7-6 and TRBJ2-7, with 12 bases aligning to TRBD1. With V trimmed by 4 bases and J by 6 bases, 16 bases remained unmatched. Germline values: CDR1 SGHVS, CDR2 FNYEAQ. The CDR3 sequence is 18 residues long.

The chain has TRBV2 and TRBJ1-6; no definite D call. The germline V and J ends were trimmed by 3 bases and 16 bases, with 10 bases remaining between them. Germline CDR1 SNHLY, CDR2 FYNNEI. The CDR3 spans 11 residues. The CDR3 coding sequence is TGTGCCAGCAGTGATCCGGGCAAGCTCCACTTT. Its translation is CASSDPGKLHF.

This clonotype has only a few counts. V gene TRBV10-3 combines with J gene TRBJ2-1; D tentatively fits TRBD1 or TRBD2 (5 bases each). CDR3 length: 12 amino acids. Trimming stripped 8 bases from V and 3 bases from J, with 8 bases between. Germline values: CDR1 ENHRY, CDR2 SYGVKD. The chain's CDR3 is CAIGGVYNEQFF. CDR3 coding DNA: TGTGCCATCGGGGGAGTCTACAATGAGCAGTTCTTC.

The DNA of the CDR3 is TGTGCCAGCAGTCCAGACAGGGGGCTCAATGAAAAACTGTTTTTT. This encodes CASSPDRGLNEKLFF. The chain uses TRBV12-3 or TRBV12-4 and TRBJ1-4; 10 bases line up with TRBD1. V was pared by 5 bases and J by 5 bases, with 5 bases of the junction left unmatched. CDR3 length equals 15 residues.

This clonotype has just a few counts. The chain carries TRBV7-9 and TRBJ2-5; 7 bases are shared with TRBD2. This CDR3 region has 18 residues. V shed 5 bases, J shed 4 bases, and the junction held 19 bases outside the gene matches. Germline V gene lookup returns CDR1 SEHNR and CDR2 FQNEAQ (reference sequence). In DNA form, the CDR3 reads TGTGCCAGCAGCCCCCCTTGGGGAGGGGCCAAACTGGGAGAGACCCAGTACTTC. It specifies CASSPPWGGAKLGETQYF.

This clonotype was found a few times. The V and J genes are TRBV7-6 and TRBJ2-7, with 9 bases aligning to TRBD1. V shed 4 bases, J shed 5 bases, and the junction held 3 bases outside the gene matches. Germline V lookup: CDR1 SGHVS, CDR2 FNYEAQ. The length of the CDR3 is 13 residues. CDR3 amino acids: CASSSGTGNEQYF. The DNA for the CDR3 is TGTGCCAGCAGCTCAGGGACAGGGAACGAGCAGTACTTC. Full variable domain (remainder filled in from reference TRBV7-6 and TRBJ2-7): GAGVSQSPRYKVTKRGQDVALRCDPISGHVSLYWYRQALGQGPEFLTYFNYEAQQDKSGLPNDRFSAERPEGSISTLTIQRTEQRDSAMYRCASSSGTGNEQYFGPGTRLTVT.

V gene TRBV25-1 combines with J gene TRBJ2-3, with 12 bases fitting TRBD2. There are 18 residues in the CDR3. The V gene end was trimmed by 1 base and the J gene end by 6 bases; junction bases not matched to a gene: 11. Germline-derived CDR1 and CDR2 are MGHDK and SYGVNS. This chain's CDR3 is CASSESGASGGAGDTQYF. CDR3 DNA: TGTGCCAGCAGTGAATCCGGGGCTAGCGGGGGGGCCGGTGATACGCAGTATTTT. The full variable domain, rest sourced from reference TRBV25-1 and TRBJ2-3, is EADIYQTPRYLVIGTGKKITLECSQTMGHDKMYWYQQDPGMELHLIHYSYGVNSTEKGDLSSESTVSRIRTEHFPLTLESARPSHTSQYLCASSESGASGGAGDTQYFGPGTRLTVL.

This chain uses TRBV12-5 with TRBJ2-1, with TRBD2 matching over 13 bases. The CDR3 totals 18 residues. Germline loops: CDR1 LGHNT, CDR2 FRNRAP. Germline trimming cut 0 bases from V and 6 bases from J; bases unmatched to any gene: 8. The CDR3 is CASGLVTSGGATRNEQFF. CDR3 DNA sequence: TGTGCTAGTGGTTTGGTCACTAGCGGGGGGGCCACGCGCAATGAGCAGTTCTTC.

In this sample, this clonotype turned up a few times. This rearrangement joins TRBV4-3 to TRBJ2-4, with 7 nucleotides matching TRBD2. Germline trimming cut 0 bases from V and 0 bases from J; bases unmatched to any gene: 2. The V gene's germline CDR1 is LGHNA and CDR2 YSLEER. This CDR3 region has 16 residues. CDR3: CASSQDGGVAKNIQYF. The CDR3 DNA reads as TGCGCCAGCAGCCAAGATGGGGGGGTAGCCAAAAACATTCAGTACTTC.

The chain's CDR3 is CASNSQGPGGYTF. The CDR3 bases are TGTGCCAGCAACTCTCAGGGGCCGGGTGGCTACACCTTC. The chain joins TRBV12-3 or TRBV12-4 to TRBJ1-2, with D maybe TRBD1 (6 bases). V lost 7 bases, J lost 7 bases, and 16 bases lay in between. The CDR3 is made up of 13 amino acids.

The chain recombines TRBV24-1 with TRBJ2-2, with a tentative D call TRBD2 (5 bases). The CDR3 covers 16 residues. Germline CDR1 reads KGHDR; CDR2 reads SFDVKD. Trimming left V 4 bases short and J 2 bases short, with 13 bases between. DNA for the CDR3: TGTGCCACCAGTGACTTAGGACGGACTAACACCGGGGAGCTGTTTTTT. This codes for CATSDLGRTNTGELFF.

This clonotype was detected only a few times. As DNA, the CDR3 is TGTGCCAGCAGCTTAGGGGGAGGGGACAGTGAAGCTTTCTTT. Protein: CASSLGGGDSEAFF. V and J are TRBV7-9 and TRBJ1-1; 7 nucleotides line up with TRBD1. CDR3 length equals 14 residues. V trimming: 1 base; J trimming: 7 bases; junction bases outside the gene matches: 6. Germline V lookup: CDR1 SEHNR, CDR2 FQNEAQ (reference sequence). The whole variable domain, filled in from reference TRBV7-9 and TRBJ1-1, reads DTGVSQNPRHKITKRGQNVTFRCDPISEHNRLYWYRQTLGQGPEFLTYFQNEAQLEKSRLLSDRFSAERPKGSFSTLEIQRTEQGDSAMYLCASSLGGGDSEAFFGQGTRLTVV.

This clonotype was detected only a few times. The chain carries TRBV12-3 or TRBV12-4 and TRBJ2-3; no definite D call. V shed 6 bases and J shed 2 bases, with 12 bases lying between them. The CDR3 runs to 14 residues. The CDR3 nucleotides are TGTGCCAGCAGCGCAGCTCAGCCCACAGATACGCAGTATTTT. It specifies CASSAAQPTDTQYF.

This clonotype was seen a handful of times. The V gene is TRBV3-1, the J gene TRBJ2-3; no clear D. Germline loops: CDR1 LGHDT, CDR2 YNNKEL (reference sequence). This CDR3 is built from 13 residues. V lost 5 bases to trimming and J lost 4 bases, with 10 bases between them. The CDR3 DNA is TGTGCCAGCAGCTTCACTGTTGCAGATACGCAGTATTTT. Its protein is CASSFTVADTQYF.

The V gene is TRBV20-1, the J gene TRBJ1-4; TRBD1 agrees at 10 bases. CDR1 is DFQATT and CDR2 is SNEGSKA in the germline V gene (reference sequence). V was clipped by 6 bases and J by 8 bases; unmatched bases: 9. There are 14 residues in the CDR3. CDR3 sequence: CSAGIGGQGEKLFF. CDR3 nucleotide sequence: TGCAGTGCCGGAATAGGGGGACAGGGGGAAAAACTGTTTTTT.

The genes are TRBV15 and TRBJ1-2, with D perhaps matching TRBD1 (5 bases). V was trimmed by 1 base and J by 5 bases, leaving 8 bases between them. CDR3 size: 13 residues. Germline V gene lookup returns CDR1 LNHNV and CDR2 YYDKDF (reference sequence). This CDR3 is CATSRGGRYGYTF. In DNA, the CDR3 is TGTGCCACCAGCAGAGGGGGGAGGTATGGCTACACCTTC.

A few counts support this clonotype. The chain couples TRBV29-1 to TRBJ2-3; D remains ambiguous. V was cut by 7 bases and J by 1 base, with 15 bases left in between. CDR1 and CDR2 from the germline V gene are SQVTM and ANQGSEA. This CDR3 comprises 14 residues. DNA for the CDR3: TGCAGCGCCGAGCCCGTCGTGGGCACAGATACGCAGTATTTT. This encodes CSAEPVVGTDTQYF.

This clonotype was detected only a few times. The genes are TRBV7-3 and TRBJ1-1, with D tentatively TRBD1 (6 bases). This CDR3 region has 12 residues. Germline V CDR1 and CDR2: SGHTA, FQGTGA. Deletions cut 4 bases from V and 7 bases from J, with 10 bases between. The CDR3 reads CASSSTGSEAFF. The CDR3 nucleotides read TGTGCCAGCAGCTCAACAGGGAGTGAAGCTTTCTTT.

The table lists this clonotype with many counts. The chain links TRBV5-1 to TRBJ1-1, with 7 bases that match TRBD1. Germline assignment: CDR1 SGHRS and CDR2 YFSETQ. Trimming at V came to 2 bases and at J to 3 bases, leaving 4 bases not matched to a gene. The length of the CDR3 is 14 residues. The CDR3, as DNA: TGCGCCAGCAGCTTACAGGGGACGGACACTGAAGCTTTCTTT. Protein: CASSLQGTDTEAFF.

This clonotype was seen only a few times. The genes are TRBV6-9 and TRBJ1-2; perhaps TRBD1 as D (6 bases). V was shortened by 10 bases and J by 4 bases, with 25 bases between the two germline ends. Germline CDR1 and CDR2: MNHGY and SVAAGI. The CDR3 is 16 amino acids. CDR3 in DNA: TGTGCCACCTACGACCAAGGGCCTACAGGGTGCTATGGCTACACCTTC. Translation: CATYDQGPTGCYGYTF.

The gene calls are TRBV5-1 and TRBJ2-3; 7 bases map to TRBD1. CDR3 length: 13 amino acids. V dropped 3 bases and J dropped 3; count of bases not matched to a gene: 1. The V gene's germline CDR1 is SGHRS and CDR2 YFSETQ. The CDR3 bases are TGCGCCAGCAGCTCGGGACAGACAGATACGCAGTATTTT. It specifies CASSSGQTDTQYF. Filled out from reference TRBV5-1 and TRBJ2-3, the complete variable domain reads KAGVTQTPRYLIKTRGQQVTLSCSPISGHRSVSWYQQTPGQGLQFLFEYFSETQRNKGNFPGRFSGRQFSNSRSEMNVSTLELGDSALYLCASSSGQTDTQYFGPGTRLTVL.

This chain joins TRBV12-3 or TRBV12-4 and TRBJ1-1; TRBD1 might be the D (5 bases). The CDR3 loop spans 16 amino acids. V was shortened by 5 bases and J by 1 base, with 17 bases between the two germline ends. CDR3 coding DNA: TGTGCCAGCAGTCCTAAGGGACCGCCGGAGAACACTGAAGCTTTCTTT. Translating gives CASSPKGPPENTEAFF.

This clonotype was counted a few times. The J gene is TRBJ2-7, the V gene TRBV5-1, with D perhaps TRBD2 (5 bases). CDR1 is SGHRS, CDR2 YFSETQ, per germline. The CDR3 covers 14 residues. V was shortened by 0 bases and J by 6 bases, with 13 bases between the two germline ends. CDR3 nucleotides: TGCGCCAGCAGCTTGGAGCTTGTCGGAGGCGAGCAGTACTTC. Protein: CASSLELVGGEQYF.

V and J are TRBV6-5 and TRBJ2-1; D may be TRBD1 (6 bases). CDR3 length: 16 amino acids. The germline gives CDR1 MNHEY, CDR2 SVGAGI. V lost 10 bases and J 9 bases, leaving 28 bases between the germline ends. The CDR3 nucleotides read TGTGCCACCGGCGAACCGCAGACAGGATTAAGGGGTGAGCAGTTCTTC. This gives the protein CATGEPQTGLRGEQFF.

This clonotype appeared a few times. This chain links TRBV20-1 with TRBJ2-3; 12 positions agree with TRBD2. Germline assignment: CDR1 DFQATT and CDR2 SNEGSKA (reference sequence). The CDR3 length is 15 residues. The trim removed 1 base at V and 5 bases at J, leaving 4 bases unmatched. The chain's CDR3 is CSARASGGAIDTQYF. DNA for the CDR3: TGCAGTGCTAGAGCTAGCGGGGGGGCCATAGATACGCAGTATTTT.

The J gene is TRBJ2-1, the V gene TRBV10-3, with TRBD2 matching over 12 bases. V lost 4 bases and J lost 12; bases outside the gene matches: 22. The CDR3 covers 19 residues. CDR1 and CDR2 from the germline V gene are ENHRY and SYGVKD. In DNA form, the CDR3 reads TGTGCCATCAGTGGGTCCGGGACTAGCGGGCACATCGGTACAGGGGGGCAGTTCTTC. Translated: CAISGSGTSGHIGTGGQFF.

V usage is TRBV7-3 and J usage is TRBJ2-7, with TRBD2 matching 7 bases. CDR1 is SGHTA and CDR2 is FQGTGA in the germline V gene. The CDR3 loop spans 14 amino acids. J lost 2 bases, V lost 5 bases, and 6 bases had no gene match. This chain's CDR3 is CASSPGLGTYEQYF. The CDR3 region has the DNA TGTGCCAGCAGCCCCGGACTAGGTACCTACGAGCAGTACTTC.

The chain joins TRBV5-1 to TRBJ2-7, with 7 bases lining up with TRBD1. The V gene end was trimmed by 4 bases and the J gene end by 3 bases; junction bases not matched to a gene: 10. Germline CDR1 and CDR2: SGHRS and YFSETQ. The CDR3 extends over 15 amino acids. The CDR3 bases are TGCGCCAGCAGCCCCCGTAGGGGGCGCGTCTACGAGCAGTACTTC. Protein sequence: CASSPRRGRVYEQYF.